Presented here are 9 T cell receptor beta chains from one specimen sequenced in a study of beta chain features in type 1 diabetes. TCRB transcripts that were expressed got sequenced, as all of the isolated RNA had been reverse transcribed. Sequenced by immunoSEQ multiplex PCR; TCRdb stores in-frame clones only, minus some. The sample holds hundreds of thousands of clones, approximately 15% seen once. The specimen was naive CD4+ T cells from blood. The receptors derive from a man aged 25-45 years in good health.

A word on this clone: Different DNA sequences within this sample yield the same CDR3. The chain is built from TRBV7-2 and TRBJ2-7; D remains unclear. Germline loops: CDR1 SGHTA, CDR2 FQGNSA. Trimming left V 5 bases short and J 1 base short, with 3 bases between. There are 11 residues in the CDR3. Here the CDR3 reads CASSLSYEQYF. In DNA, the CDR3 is TGTGCCAGCAGCCTATCCTACGAGCAGTACTTC.

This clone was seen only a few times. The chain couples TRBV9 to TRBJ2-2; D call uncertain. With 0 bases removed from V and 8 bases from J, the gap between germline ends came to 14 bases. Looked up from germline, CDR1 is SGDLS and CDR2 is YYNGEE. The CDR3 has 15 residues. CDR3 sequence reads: CASSVATWVKGELFF. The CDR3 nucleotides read TGTGCCAGCAGCGTAGCTACTTGGGTAAAAGGGGAGCTGTTTTTT.

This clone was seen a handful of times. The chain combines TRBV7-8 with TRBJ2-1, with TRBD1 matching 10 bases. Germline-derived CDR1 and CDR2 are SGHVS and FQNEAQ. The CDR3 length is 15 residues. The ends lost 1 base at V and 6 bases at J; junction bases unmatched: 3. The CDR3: CASSLGDRGVNEQFF. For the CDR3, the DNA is TGTGCCAGCAGCTTAGGGGACAGGGGAGTCAATGAGCAGTTCTTC.

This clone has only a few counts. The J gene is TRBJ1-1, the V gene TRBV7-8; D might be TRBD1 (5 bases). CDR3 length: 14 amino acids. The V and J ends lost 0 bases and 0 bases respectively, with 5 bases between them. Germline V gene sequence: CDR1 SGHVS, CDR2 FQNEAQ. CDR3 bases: TGTGCCAGCAGCTTAGCCAGGGTGAACACTGAAGCTTTCTTT. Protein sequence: CASSLARVNTEAFF.

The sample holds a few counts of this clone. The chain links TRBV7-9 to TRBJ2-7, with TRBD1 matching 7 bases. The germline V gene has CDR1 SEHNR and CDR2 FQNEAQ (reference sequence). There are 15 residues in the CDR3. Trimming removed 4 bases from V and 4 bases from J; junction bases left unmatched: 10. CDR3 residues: CASSSANRDSYEQYV. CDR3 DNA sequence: TGTGCCAGCAGCTCCGCGAACCGGGACAGTTACGAGCAGTACGTC.

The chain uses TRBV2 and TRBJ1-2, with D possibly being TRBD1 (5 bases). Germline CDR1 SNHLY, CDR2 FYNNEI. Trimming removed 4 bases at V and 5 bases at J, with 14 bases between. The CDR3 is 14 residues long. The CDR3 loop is CASSATGLHYGYTF. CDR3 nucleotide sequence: TGTGCCAGCAGTGCCACAGGCCTTCATTATGGCTACACCTTC.

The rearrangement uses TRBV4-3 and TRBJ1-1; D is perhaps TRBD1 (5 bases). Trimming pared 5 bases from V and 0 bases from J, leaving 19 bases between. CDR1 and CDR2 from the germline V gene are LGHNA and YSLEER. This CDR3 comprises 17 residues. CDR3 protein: CASSENWGRTMNTEAFF. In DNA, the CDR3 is TGCGCCAGCAGCGAAAACTGGGGACGGACCATGAACACTGAAGCTTTCTTT.

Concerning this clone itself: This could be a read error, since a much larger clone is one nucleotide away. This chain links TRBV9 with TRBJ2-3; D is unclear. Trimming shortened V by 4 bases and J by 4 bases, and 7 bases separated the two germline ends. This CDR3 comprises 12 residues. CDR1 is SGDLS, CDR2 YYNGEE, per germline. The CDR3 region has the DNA TGTGCCAGCAGCCCCCGTCCAGATACGCAGTATTTT. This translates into CASSPRPDTQYF.

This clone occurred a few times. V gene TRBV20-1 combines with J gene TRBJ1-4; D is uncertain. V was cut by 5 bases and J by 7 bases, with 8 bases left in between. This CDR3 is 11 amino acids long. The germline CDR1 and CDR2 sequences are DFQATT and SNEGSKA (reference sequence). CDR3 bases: TGCAGTGCTGGAGTTTTTGAAAAACTGTTTTTT. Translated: CSAGVFEKLFF.